This TCR beta chain was observed in a study of long-term antiretroviral therapy in people with HIV. This CDR3 contains 13 residues. Between the trimmed V and J ends, which lost 0 bases and 7 bases, there was a span of 11 bases. Per germline, CDR1 SGHRS and CDR2 YFSETQ. With respect to this clone: Its matching antigen is unknown.

Broader study findings: Repertoire dominance by clones expanded before ART was seen at all time points.

This was the immunoSEQ v3.0 assay at survey level. Generated by immunoSEQ multiplex PCR, the TCRdb table keeps only in-frame clones and is missing some. Of roughly 18,000 clones in the sample, about three quarters were seen once. Everyone in the study who had HIV was treated in the United States. The chain has TRBV5-1 and TRBJ2-7; tentatively, D is TRBD1 or TRBD2 (5 bases each). The source was unsorted PBMCs, collected 2.9 years after starting antiretroviral therapy. This clonotype originated in a woman younger than 45 with HIV. The CDR3 DNA is TGCGCCAGCAGCTTGGTCGGGGCCTGGGAGCAGTACGTC. This sequence encodes CASSLVGAWEQYV.